The 2 T cell receptor beta chains below come from one sample, sequenced in a study of cytomegalovirus exposure and HLA in healthy donors (dated by TCRdb to about 2017). Preparation of the library involved the immunoSEQ multiplex PCR assay. The multiplex PCR relied on a mix of 60 forward primers for TCR Vbeta segments and 13 reverse primers for TCR Jbeta segments. Entries here come from immuneACCESS through TCRdb and include only in-frame sequences with V and J called. Some clones fail to appear in such tables; in the studies checked, an unresolved V gene covers under half of the shortfall, and the cause of the remainder is unknown. For this sample there are over 140,000 clones; around 80% appear just once. The ten largest clones capture approximately 1.5% of the sample. Sequences were obtained from PBMCs. These receptors came from a man aged 25-40 years in good health and CMV-seropositive.

In this sample, this clone turned up a few times. This chain joins TRBV15 and TRBJ1-1, with 8 bases lining up with TRBD1. Trimming cost V 3 bases and J 4 bases; bases outside gene matches: 4. Germline lookup yields CDR1 LNHNV and CDR2 YYDKDF (reference sequence). The CDR3 is 14 amino acids. For the CDR3, the DNA is TGTGCCACCAGCAGGGGCAGGGGGCTCACTGAAGCTTTCTTT. As protein: CATSRGRGLTEAFF.

This chain joins TRBV2 and TRBJ2-3, with D possibly being TRBD2 (5 bases). The CDR3 spans 15 residues. Germline V gives CDR1 SNHLY, CDR2 FYNNEI. Trimming removed 7 bases at V and 0 bases at J, with 14 bases between. The CDR3 region is CASTAGASSTDTQYF. The DNA of the CDR3 is TGTGCCAGCACGGCGGGCGCTTCTAGCACAGATACGCAGTATTTT.